The entry that follows covers one TCR beta chain sequence. Its antigen is still unknown. Profiling relied on immunoSEQ multiplex PCR, and the TCRdb table lists in-frame clones only, not all of them. Of about 350,000 clones detected, about nine tenths appear once; the ten largest clones hold 5.5% to 7%. This sample is part of a study of Ad26.COV2.S vaccination and SARS-CoV-2 variants. On the study more broadly: Once, or twice with 56 days between doses, Ad26.COV2.S was given intramuscularly. Study-level points and caveats: There was a possibility that the TCR breadth and depth analyses underestimated total T cell responses.

As to treatment: around 19 received Ad26.COV2.S at low or high dose, single or two shots; several received placebo; per-sample allocation not given. Samples were taken on day 63 after the first vaccine or placebo injection. This person who donated was an adult of 18-55 years in Boston. Its platform was an Ad26 vector, and its expressed antigen was Wuhan-strain SARS-CoV-2 spike. The source material was peripheral blood, sampled in a trial of Ad26.COV2.S vaccine versus placebo. The sequence derives from a person between 18 and 60 years old who received the Ad26.COV2.S COVID-19 vaccine or a placebo.

Here the CDR3 reads CTQSPGLMGDTQYF. DNA of the CDR3: TGCACTCAATCCCCGGGACTAATGGGGGATACGCAGTATTTT. The rearrangement links TRBV29-1 to TRBJ2-3; 7 positions match TRBD2. Per the germline V gene, CDR1 is SQVTM and CDR2 is ANQGSEA. CDR3 length equals 14 residues.